The present TCR beta chain was sequenced within a study of blood T cell repertoires in COVID-19. Enrollment of patients from Seattle took place during active infection, with longitudinal follow-up. This CDR3 spans 15 amino acids. Looked up from germline, CDR1 is SGHAT and CDR2 is FQNNGV. The junction had 5 bases not matched to a gene; V was cut back by 5 bases and J by 1 base. Study processing details: Estimation of nucleated cell counts was performed using reference gene primer amplification. TCRdb's copy holds only in-frame clones and misses some; the assay was immunoSEQ multiplex PCR. V, J and clone size derive from that table, while D and trimming were established from the DNA sequence. The top ten clones hold roughly 1.6% of a sample with 400,000 to 450,000 clones, around nine tenths of them seen once.

Sequences were obtained from peripheral blood. The V and J genes are TRBV11-2 and TRBJ2-3; 8 bases agree with TRBD2. This receptor was identified in a woman in her forties with COVID-19, enrolled during active disease. The chain's CDR3 is CASSAGGHRTDTQYF. CDR3 bases: TGTGCCAGCAGCGCGGGGGGACACCGCACAGATACGCAGTATTTT.